This TCR beta chain was sequenced for a study of blood T cells in healthy people across ages. CDR1 MNHEY and CDR2 SMNVEV come from the germline V gene (reference sequence). The CDR3 contains 15 residues. Trimming stripped 0 bases from V and 6 bases from J, with 15 bases between. PCR was performed a second time for about 6 to 12 cycles using a sample-barcoded 5' primer and a J-beta primer mix. TCRdb re-derived calls from the 5' RACE reads in MiXCR, one entry per CDR3 protein. The table includes under 1,100,000 distinct CDR3 sequences, approximately 25% detected once. These sequences were also reported in another study, on T cells of mothers and their children. That paper states: The TCR beta CDR3 read count exceeded 9.5 million for each mother and was 2.5 million to 3 million for each child.

This chain uses TRBV27 with TRBJ2-7, with D tentatively TRBD2 (6 bases). This TCR was recovered from a girl between 2 and 10 years old in good health. The sample comprised blood. The CDR3 is CASSLSGGSGGEQYF. Here the CDR3 DNA reads TGTGCCAGCAGTTTATCGGGAGGAAGCGGAGGCGAGCAGTACTTC.